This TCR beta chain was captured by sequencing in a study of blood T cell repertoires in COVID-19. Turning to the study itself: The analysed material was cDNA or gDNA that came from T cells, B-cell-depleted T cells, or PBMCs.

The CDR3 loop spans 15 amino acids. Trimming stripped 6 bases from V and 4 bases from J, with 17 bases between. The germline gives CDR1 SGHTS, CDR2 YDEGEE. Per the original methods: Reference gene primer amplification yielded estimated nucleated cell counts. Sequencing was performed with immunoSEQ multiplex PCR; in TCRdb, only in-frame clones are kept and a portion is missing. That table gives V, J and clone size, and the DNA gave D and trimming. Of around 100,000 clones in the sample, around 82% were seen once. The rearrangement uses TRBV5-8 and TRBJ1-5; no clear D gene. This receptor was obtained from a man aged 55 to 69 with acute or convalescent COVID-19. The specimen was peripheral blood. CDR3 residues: CASTFRLTGNQPQHF. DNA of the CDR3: TGTGCCAGCACCTTTCGGTTAACGGGGAATCAGCCCCAGCATTTT.